This paragraph covers one T cell receptor beta chain sequence. The source of the sample is a study of OX40 agonist ivuxolimab in advanced cancers. Germline CDR1 MGHRA, CDR2 YSYEKL. The CDR3 runs to 14 residues. J gave up 5 bases and V 1 base, and 3 bases lay outside the gene matches. TCRdb keeps only in-frame clones here, not all; method: immunoSEQ multiplex PCR. The repertoire includes 70,000 to 95,000 clones, almost 90% of them detected once, and less than 0.85% sits in the top ten. This sequence originates from an adult with an advanced solid tumor such as melanoma, head and neck, liver or kidney cancer. The V call is TRBV4-1, the J call TRBJ2-5; 8 nucleotides agree with TRBD1. The specimen comprised CD4+ or CD8+ T cells sorted from blood, sampled in a trial of the OX40 agonist ivuxolimab. The CDR3 sequence: CASSQGYRGETQYF. In DNA form, the CDR3 reads TGCGCCAGCAGCCAAGGATACAGGGGGGAGACCCAGTACTTC.